This T cell receptor beta chain derives from a study of T cell responses to AZD1222 COVID-19 vaccine. Using immunoSEQ multiplex PCR, the repertoire was profiled, and TCRdb retains in-frame clones only, with some absent. This table has 70,000 to 75,000 clones, around three quarters appearing once. The CDR3 is 15 amino acids. V trimming: 2 bases; J trimming: 2 bases; junction bases outside the gene matches: 2. Germline V gene data show CDR1 as MDHEN and CDR2 as SYDVKM. This clone was detected once. Sequences were derived from peripheral blood, sampled 28 days after the second AZD1222 dose. This receptor was taken from an adult who received the AZD1222 COVID-19 vaccine. The V call is TRBV28, the J call TRBJ2-3, with TRBD1 identical over 9 bases. The CDR3 DNA sequence: TGTGCCAGCAGTTTAGGGGACAGGGCCACAGATACGCAGTATTTT. It codes for CASSLGDRATDTQYF.